Listed here is a single T cell receptor (beta chain). The antigen is unknown. This sample was taken from a study of response to subunit inactivated influenza vaccine. The germline V gene has CDR1 SGHVS and CDR2 FNYEAQ. There are 15 residues in the CDR3. Trimming took off 2 bases at V and 1 base at J, with 10 bases between the two ends. Whole-study results and caveats: The authors put forward the suggestion that each seasonal influenza vaccination may bring in only a limited number of new T cells.

One entry per CDR3 protein results from TCRdb running MiXCR on the RT-PCR reads. The top ten hold 35% to 40% of the sample, which has about 160,000 distinct CDR3 sequences, about 10% seen once. The V gene is TRBV7-6, the J gene TRBJ2-3; a possible D gene is TRBD2 (6 bases). This clonotype originated in a man in his fifties or sixties who received an inactivated influenza vaccine. The sequenced sample was CD8+ T cells sorted from PBMCs, obtained roughly 24 months after vaccination. CDR3 in DNA: TGTGCCAGCAGCTTAAGGGCTAGCGGCACAGATACGCAGTATTTT. Residues: CASSLRASGTDTQYF. Supplemented by reference TRBV7-6 and TRBJ2-3, the full variable domain reads GAGVSQSPRYKVTKRGQDVALRCDPISGHVSLYWYRQALGQGPEFLTYFNYEAQQDKSGLPNDRFSAERPEGSISTLTIQRTEQRDSAMYRCASSLRASGTDTQYFGPGTRLTVL.